This TCR beta chain appears in the sequencing data of a study of blood T cell repertoires in COVID-19. This clone was recorded a few times. The V gene's germline CDR1 is SGHTA and CDR2 FQGNSA. The ends were cut back, 5 bases at V and 7 bases at J, with 18 bases in the middle. The CDR3 has 14 residues. Original processing methods: Estimates of nucleated cell counts were drawn from the amplification of reference gene primers. Here immunoSEQ multiplex PCR was the method, and the copy in TCRdb shows in-frame clones only, minus some. D and trimming come from the DNA, and the V and J calls and clone size come from that table. This table has 90,000 or so clones, less than 90% appearing once.

The sequence came from a human donor in a cohort sampled during active COVID-19. The rearrangement uses TRBV7-2 and TRBJ2-7; the D gene is possibly TRBD1 (5 bases). Sequenced: peripheral blood. Written as DNA, the CDR3 is TGTGCCAGCAGCCCCCCCGCCCGAAGGGGTGAGCAGTACTTC. Amino acid sequence: CASSPPARRGEQYF.